The clone carrying this T cell receptor beta chain was counted a few times. The antigen remains unidentified. Baseline was the first blood sampling point, followed by cycle 4 day 1 and cycle 7 day 1. This CDR3 has 14 residues. In germline, CDR1 is SGHVS, CDR2 FNYEAQ. The V end lost 0 bases, the J end lost 0 bases, and 6 bases lay between the germline ends. Measured with immunoSEQ multiplex PCR; TCRdb has only the in-frame clones, and not every one. The table has roughly 67,000 clones, 70% to 85% seen once. This entry is derived from a study of OX40 agonist ivuxolimab in advanced cancers. Study information: Patients were about 83% male with ages roughly 20 to 80, mean 60. Allowance was made for prior anti-PD-1, anti-PD-L1 or anti-CTLA-4 therapy, and 40% had some.

Study results and limitations: Some nonresponders also had low normalized T-cell clonal expansion.

This chain joins TRBV7-6 and TRBJ2-7; possibly TRBD1 for D (5 bases). This clonotype was sampled from an adult with an advanced solid tumor such as melanoma, head and neck, liver or kidney cancer. The material was CD4+ or CD8+ T cells sorted from blood, obtained in a trial of the OX40 agonist ivuxolimab. This CDR3 is CASSLARASYEQYF. The CDR3 DNA reads TGTGCCAGCAGCTTAGCCAGGGCCTCCTACGAGCAGTACTTC.